One sample yielded the 6 T cell receptor beta chains listed below, sequenced in a study of OX40 agonist ivuxolimab in advanced cancers. Profiled with immunoSEQ multiplex PCR; TCRdb holds only in-frame clones, not every one. The sample records about 27,000 clones, about 86% being singletons. The sample consisted of CD4+ or CD8+ T cells sorted from blood, taken in a trial of the OX40 agonist ivuxolimab. Receptors originate from an adult with an advanced solid tumor such as melanoma, head and neck, liver or kidney cancer.

The rearrangement links TRBV29-1 to TRBJ2-7; tentatively, D is TRBD2 (5 bases). The CDR3 is made up of 15 amino acids. The ends were cut back, 0 bases at V and 6 bases at J, with 18 bases in the middle. Germline V gives CDR1 SQVTM, CDR2 ANQGSEA. The CDR3 spells CSVEDSGLSSFEQYF. The DNA of the CDR3 is TGCAGCGTTGAAGATTCGGGGTTGTCTTCGTTCGAGCAGTACTTC.

The sample holds a few counts of this clone. This chain connects TRBV2 to TRBJ2-3; D may correspond to TRBD1 or TRBD2 (6 bases each). With 8 bases removed from V and 6 bases from J, the gap between germline ends came to 15 bases. The CDR3 has 13 amino acids. Germline CDR1 SNHLY, CDR2 FYNNEI. CDR3 in DNA: TGTGCCAGCTTAGGGGGGTGGAGCGATACGCAGTATTTT. This translates into CASLGGWSDTQYF.

V and J are TRBV5-4 and TRBJ1-1, with D possibly TRBD1 on 6 matching bases. This CDR3 is 15 amino acids long. CDR1 is SGHNT and CDR2 is YYREEE in the germline V gene (reference sequence). Trimming took 4 bases from V and 1 from J, leaving 14 bases between them. This CDR3 is CASSPRWTENTEAFF. The CDR3 region has the DNA TGTGCCAGCAGCCCTCGTTGGACAGAGAACACTGAAGCTTTCTTT.

This clone was observed a few times. This chain connects TRBV29-1 to TRBJ1-3; 8 bases agree with TRBD1. This CDR3 spans 14 amino acids. The trim removed 6 bases at V and 8 bases at J, leaving 12 bases unmatched. Germline V gives CDR1 SQVTM, CDR2 ANQGSEA. The CDR3 DNA is TGCAGCGTAATTACGGACAGGGAAGTTGACACCATATATTTT. Translation gives CSVITDREVDTIYF.

The rearrangement links TRBV5-1 to TRBJ2-2; D remains unclear. The V gene's germline CDR1 is SGHRS and CDR2 YFSETQ. CDR3 length: 13 residues. The V end lost 4 bases, the J end lost 7 bases, and 11 bases lay between the germline ends. The CDR3 region is CASSGEGYGELFF. CDR3 sequence (DNA): TGCGCCAGCAGCGGGGAAGGTTACGGGGAGCTGTTTTTT. Supplemented by reference TRBV5-1 and TRBJ2-2, the full variable domain reads KAGVTQTPRYLIKTRGQQVTLSCSPISGHRSVSWYQQTPGQGLQFLFEYFSETQRNKGNFPGRFSGRQFSNSRSEMNVSTLELGDSALYLCASSGEGYGELFFGEGSRLTVL.

V and J are TRBV27 and TRBJ1-2; 8 nucleotides match TRBD1. V lost 7 bases and J lost 8; bases outside the gene matches: 12. CDR3 size: 14 residues. Germline V gives CDR1 MNHEY, CDR2 SMNVEV (reference sequence). This CDR3 reads CASIPGQGAGGYTF. The DNA for the CDR3 is TGTGCCAGCATTCCAGGTCAGGGGGCTGGCGGCTACACCTTC.